This T cell receptor (beta chain) was captured by sequencing in a study of blood T cells in healthy people across ages. Regarding the study as a whole: More naive CD4+ cells and higher diversity were found in long-lived than in aged donors. CMV infection status of these donors was not known.

The CDR3 totals 13 residues. Germline V gene sequence: CDR1 SQVTM, CDR2 ANQGSEA. V shed 5 bases, J shed 6 bases, and the junction held 7 bases outside the gene matches. On this clonotype itself: Antigen: not known.

Alongside a J-beta primer mix, a sample-barcoded 5' primer served in a second PCR lasting about 7 to 11 cycles. Sequencing of every sample gave 2.5 million or more CDR3-containing paired-end reads. Each CDR3 protein gets one entry after TCRdb re-called the 5' RACE reads with MiXCR. The sample lists roughly 700,000 distinct CDR3 sequences; 49% were seen once. Sequencing was done on a sample of blood. The TCR sequence derives from a woman aged 60-75 years in good health. The chain is built from TRBV29-1 and TRBJ2-5; TRBD1 matches at 9 bases. CDR3 protein: CSVIHRGRKTQYF. CDR3 nucleotides: TGCAGCGTTATCCACAGGGGGCGAAAGACCCAGTACTTC.